This TCR beta chain was sequenced in a study of blood T cells in healthy people across ages. The study, taken as a whole, reports: Naive CD4+ cells and diversity were both higher in long-lived donors than in aged donors.

This CDR3 has 16 residues. V was clipped by 0 bases and J by 0 bases, with 12 bases between them. The germline gives CDR1 LNHNV, CDR2 YYDKDF (reference sequence). Then a second PCR, running roughly 7 to 11 cycles, was carried out with a sample-barcoded 5' primer and a J-beta primer mix. The yield of each sample was at least 2.5 million CDR3-containing paired-end reads. TCRdb called the 5' RACE reads again in MiXCR, with one record for every CDR3 protein. Found here are 590,000 or so distinct CDR3 sequences, approximately 30% of them singletons; the top ten hold 15% to 17%. This clonotype was recorded many times. Its antigen is unidentified. In each sample, at least 6.5 million PBMCs were isolated.

The TCR originated in a woman of 80 years or more in good health. Sequenced: blood. V is TRBV15 and J is TRBJ2-7, with D possibly being TRBD1 (5 bases). CDR3: CATSRDGSGYSYEQYF. For the CDR3, the DNA is TGTGCCACCAGCAGAGATGGTTCAGGGTACTCCTACGAGCAGTACTTC.